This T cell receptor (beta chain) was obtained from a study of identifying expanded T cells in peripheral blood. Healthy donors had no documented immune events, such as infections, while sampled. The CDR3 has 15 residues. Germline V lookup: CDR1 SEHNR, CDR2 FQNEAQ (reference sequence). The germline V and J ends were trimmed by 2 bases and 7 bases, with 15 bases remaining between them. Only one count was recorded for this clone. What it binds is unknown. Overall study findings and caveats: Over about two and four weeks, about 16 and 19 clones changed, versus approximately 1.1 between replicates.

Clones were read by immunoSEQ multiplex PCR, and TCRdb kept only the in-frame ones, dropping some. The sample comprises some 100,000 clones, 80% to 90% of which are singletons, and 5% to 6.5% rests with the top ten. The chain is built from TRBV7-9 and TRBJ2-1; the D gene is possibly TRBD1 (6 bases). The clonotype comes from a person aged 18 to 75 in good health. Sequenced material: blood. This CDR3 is CASSLSGRGGNEQFF. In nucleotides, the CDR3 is TGTGCCAGCAGCTTATCCGGCAGGGGCGGGAATGAGCAGTTCTTC.